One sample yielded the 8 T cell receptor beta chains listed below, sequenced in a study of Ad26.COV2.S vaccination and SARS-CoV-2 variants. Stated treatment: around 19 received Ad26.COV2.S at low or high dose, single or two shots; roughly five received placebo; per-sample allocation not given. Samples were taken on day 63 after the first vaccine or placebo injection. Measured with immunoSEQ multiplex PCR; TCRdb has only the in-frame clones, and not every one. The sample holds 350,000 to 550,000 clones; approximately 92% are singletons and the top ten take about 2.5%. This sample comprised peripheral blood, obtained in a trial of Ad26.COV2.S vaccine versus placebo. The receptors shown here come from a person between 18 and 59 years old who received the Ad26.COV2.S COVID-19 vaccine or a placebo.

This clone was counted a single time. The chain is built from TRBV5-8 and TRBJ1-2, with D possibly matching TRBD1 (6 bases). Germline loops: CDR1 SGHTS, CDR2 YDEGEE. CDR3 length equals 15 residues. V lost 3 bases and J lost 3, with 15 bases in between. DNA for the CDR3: TGTGCCAGCAGCTGGGAGCGGGACATCTACTATGGCTACACCTTC. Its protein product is CASSWERDIYYGYTF.

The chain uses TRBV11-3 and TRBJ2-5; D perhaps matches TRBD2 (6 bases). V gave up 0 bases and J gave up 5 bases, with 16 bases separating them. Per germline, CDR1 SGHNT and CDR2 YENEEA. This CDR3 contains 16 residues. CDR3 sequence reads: CASSLERGSDLETQYF. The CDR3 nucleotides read TGTGCCAGCAGCTTAGAGCGGGGTTCGGACCTGGAGACCCAGTACTTC.

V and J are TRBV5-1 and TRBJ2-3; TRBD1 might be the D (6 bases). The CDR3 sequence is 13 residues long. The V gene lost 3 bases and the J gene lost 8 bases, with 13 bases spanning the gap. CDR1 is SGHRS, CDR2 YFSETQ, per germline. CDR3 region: CASSSGEGGTQYF. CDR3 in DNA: TGCGCCAGCAGCTCAGGGGAAGGGGGTACGCAGTATTTT.

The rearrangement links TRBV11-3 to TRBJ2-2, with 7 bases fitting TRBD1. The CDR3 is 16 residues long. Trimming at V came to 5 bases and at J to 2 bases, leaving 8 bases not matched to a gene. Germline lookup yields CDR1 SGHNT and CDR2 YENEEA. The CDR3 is CASSPRRQGNTGELFF. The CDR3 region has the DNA TGTGCCAGCAGCCCCCGGAGACAGGGAAACACCGGGGAGCTGTTTTTT.

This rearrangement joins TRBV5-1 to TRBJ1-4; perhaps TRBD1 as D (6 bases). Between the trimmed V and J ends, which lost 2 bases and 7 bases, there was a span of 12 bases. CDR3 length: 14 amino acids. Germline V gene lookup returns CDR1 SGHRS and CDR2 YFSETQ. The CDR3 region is CASSFGEGVEKLFF. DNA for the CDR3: TGCGCCAGCAGCTTCGGGGAGGGGGTTGAAAAACTGTTTTTT.

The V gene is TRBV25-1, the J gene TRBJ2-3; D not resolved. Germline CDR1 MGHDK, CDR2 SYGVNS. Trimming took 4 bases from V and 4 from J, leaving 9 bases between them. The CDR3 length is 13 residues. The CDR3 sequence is CASSVLRADTQYF. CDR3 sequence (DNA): TGTGCCAGCAGTGTCCTCAGAGCAGATACGCAGTATTTT.

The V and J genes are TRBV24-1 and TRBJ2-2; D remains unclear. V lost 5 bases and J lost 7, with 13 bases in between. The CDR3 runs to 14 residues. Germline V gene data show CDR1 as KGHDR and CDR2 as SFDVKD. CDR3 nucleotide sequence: TGTGCCACCAGTGCCCCCGAGTCTGGCGGGGAGCTGTTTTTT. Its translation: CATSAPESGGELFF.

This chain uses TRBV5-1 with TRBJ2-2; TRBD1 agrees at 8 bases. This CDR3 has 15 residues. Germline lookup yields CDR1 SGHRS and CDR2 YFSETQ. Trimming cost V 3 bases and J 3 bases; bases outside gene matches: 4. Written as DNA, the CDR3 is TGCGCCAGCAGCTGGACAGGGTGGGACACCGGGGAGCTGTTTTTT. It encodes CASSWTGWDTGELFF.